The 31 T cell receptor beta chains presented below share a single source sample, sequenced in a study of memory CD4+ T cells and cytomegalovirus serostatus. Measured with immunoSEQ multiplex PCR; TCRdb has only the in-frame clones, and not every one. The data hold around 63,000 clones, with about three quarters observed a single time. Single viable CD3+CD4+CD8-CD45RO+ cells were sorted as the memory CD4+ T cells. Sequencing was performed on memory CD4+ T cells from blood. These receptors came from an adult in good health and CMV-seronegative. Some clones in this sample may be carry-over from other donors' samples.

The V and J genes are TRBV29-1 and TRBJ2-1; maybe TRBD2 (6 bases). This CDR3 comprises 16 residues. The V end was cut by 0 bases, the J end by 1 base, with 13 bases between. Germline CDR1 SQVTM, CDR2 ANQGSEA. CDR3 loop: CSVEDLTGSSYNEQFF. Here the CDR3 DNA reads TGCAGCGTTGAAGATCTCACCGGGAGTTCCTACAATGAGCAGTTCTTC.

The chain uses TRBV19 and TRBJ2-7; the match to TRBD2 covers 9 bases. The germline CDR1 and CDR2 sequences are LNHDA and SQIVND (reference sequence). The CDR3 spans 16 residues. After removal of 4 bases from V and 1 base from J, the junction contained 8 bases not matched to a gene. The CDR3 region has the DNA TGTGCCAGTAGTACCCCGCGGGAGGGTCGATCCTACGAGCAGTACTTC. It encodes CASSTPREGRSYEQYF.

This clone was seen a few times. This chain uses TRBV6-6 with TRBJ1-3, with TRBD1 as a possible D gene (5 bases). Germline assignment: CDR1 MNHNY and CDR2 SVGAGI (reference sequence). The V gene lost 6 bases and the J gene lost 0 bases, with 6 bases spanning the gap. The CDR3 has 13 residues. The CDR3 sequence is CASRGTSGNTIYF. In DNA, the CDR3 is TGTGCCAGCAGGGGGACCTCTGGAAACACCATATATTTT.

In DNA form, the CDR3 reads TGTGCCAGCAGCTCCGGACTAGCGGAGAGCACAGATACGCAGTATTTT. It yields the protein CASSSGLAESTDTQYF. The rearrangement joins TRBV7-6 to TRBJ2-3; 10 positions match TRBD2. The CDR3 covers 16 residues. J was trimmed by 0 bases and V by 4 bases; bases with no gene match: 4. Per germline, CDR1 SGHVS and CDR2 FNYEAQ.

The CDR3 DNA sequence: TGTGCCAGCAGCTTACCTCTTTTGTGGGGCTACACCTTC. Residues: CASSLPLLWGYTF. The chain uses TRBV7-2 and TRBJ1-2; D is uncertain. Germline loops: CDR1 SGHTA, CDR2 FQGNSA. Trimming removed 2 bases at V and 8 bases at J, with 12 bases between. The CDR3 runs to 13 residues. The full variable domain, rest sourced from reference TRBV7-2 and TRBJ1-2, is GAGVSQSPSNKVTEKGKDVELRCDPISGHTALYWYRQSLGQGLEFLIYFQGNSAPDKSGLPSDRFSAERTGGSVSTLTIQRTQQEDSAVYLCASSLPLLWGYTFGSGTRLTVV.

This chain uses TRBV6-5 with TRBJ1-5; D call uncertain. V shed 4 bases and J shed 3 bases, with 10 bases lying between them. This CDR3 is 14 amino acids long. In germline, CDR1 is MNHEY, CDR2 SVGAGI. The chain's CDR3 is CASSSLSPNQPQHF. In DNA, the CDR3 is TGTGCCAGCAGTTCCCTATCCCCCAATCAGCCCCAGCATTTT.

This clone showed up just once. The chain couples TRBV2 to TRBJ2-3, with a weak D call TRBD2 (6 bases). The CDR3 covers 14 residues. V gave up 2 bases and J gave up 11 bases, with 17 bases separating them. CDR1 SNHLY and CDR2 FYNNEI come from the germline V gene. The chain's CDR3 is CASSESPGTGGQYF. The DNA for the CDR3 is TGTGCCAGCAGTGAATCACCCGGGACCGGGGGGCAGTATTTT.

This chain joins TRBV2 and TRBJ2-2, with D perhaps matching TRBD1 or TRBD2 (5 bases each). Trimming shortened V by 6 bases and J by 4 bases, and 15 bases separated the two germline ends. The length of the CDR3 is 15 residues. Germline loops: CDR1 SNHLY, CDR2 FYNNEI. The CDR3 coding sequence is TGTGCCAGCAGAAATTTTTTGAGGGGCACCGGGGAGCTGTTTTTT. As protein: CASRNFLRGTGELFF.

The genes are TRBV5-6 and TRBJ2-5, with D unclear. This CDR3 comprises 12 residues. The ends were cut back, 1 base at V and 5 bases at J, with 6 bases in the middle. From germline, CDR1 is SGHDT and CDR2 YYEEEE. CDR3 protein: CASSLTGETQYF. CDR3 in DNA: TGTGCCAGCAGCTTGACCGGGGAGACCCAGTACTTC.

This clone appeared a single time. This chain connects TRBV30 to TRBJ1-5, with 8 bases that match TRBD1. V dropped 1 base and J dropped 7; count of bases not matched to a gene: 9. The CDR3 extends over 15 amino acids. The germline V gene has CDR1 GTSNPN and CDR2 SVGIG (reference sequence). In DNA form, the CDR3 reads TGTGCCTGGAGTGCTTTTGGACAGGGAATACAGCCCCAGCATTTT. As protein: CAWSAFGQGIQPQHF.

The table lists this clone with a few counts. The chain joins TRBV30 to TRBJ1-1; the match to TRBD1 covers 10 bases. The ends lost 5 bases at V and 10 bases at J; junction bases unmatched: 4. The CDR3 extends over 11 amino acids. Germline CDR1 GTSNPN, CDR2 SVGIG (reference sequence). The CDR3 DNA reads TGTGCCTGGGGACAGGGGGGGGTAGCTTTCTTT. This encodes CAWGQGGVAFF.

The rearrangement links TRBV7-2 to TRBJ1-1; tentative D call: TRBD1 (5 bases). V was cut by 0 bases and J by 5 bases, with 19 bases left in between. The CDR3 is 17 amino acids. The germline V gene has CDR1 SGHTA and CDR2 FQGNSA. CDR3 nucleotides: TGTGCCAGCAGCTTAGCCTCTCGGGGACGATTGAGGACTGAAGCTTTCTTT. Amino acids: CASSLASRGRLRTEAFF.

V gene TRBV5-1 combines with J gene TRBJ2-3; perhaps D is TRBD1 or TRBD2 (6 bases each). This CDR3 comprises 14 residues. The V end was cut by 4 bases, the J end by 2 bases, with 11 bases between. The V gene's germline CDR1 is SGHRS and CDR2 YFSETQ. CDR3 DNA: TGCGCCAGCAGCAGGGGGGCTGTCACAGATACGCAGTATTTT. This encodes CASSRGAVTDTQYF.

The chain carries TRBV28 and TRBJ1-3; D remains ambiguous. V dropped 2 bases and J dropped 5 bases, with 4 bases sitting between them. The CDR3 extends over 12 amino acids. Germline CDR1 MDHEN, CDR2 SYDVKM. The CDR3 region has the DNA TGTGCCAGCAGTTTACGCCGAAACACCATATATTTT. Its protein is CASSLRRNTIYF.

The chain combines TRBV6-1 with TRBJ2-7, with D possibly matching TRBD1 (6 bases). Germline V gene lookup returns CDR1 MNHNS and CDR2 SASEGT. The CDR3 is made up of 15 amino acids. Trimming cost V 5 bases and J 2 bases, with 16 bases left between them. The CDR3 here is CASSKGDIGAYEQYF. In nucleotides, the CDR3 is TGTGCCAGCAGTAAGGGGGACATCGGGGCCTACGAGCAGTACTTC.

V usage is TRBV7-2 and J usage is TRBJ2-1; 8 positions match TRBD2. The CDR3 spans 14 residues. Germline trimming cut 5 bases from V and 7 bases from J; bases unmatched to any gene: 7. Germline V CDR1 and CDR2: SGHTA, FQGNSA. CDR3 region: CASSLGGAVNEQFF. The CDR3 DNA reads TGTGCCAGCAGCCTCGGGGGGGCCGTGAATGAGCAGTTCTTC.

The J gene is TRBJ2-6, the V gene TRBV19, with D perhaps given as TRBD1 or TRBD2 (5 bases each). Germline CDR1 reads LNHDA; CDR2 reads SQIVND (reference sequence). Trimming stripped 7 bases from V and 3 bases from J, with 10 bases between. CDR3 length: 14 residues. CDR3 sequence: CASTSRDGANVLTF. In DNA, the CDR3 is TGTGCCAGTACTAGCAGGGATGGGGCCAACGTCCTGACTTTC.

The chain links TRBV6-1 to TRBJ1-1; D is undetermined. V lost 5 bases, J lost 2 bases, and 12 bases lay in between. The germline V gene encodes CDR1 MNHNS and CDR2 SASEGT. The CDR3 spans 14 residues. The CDR3 bases are TGTGCCAGCAGTTTCTCAGGAGTTAACACTGAAGCTTTCTTT. It yields the protein CASSFSGVNTEAFF.

The chain employs TRBV19 and TRBJ2-2, with D maybe TRBD2 (6 bases). Germline V gene data show CDR1 as LNHDA and CDR2 as SQIVND (reference sequence). The CDR3 covers 15 residues. V was clipped by 3 bases and J by 5 bases, with 13 bases between them. The CDR3 nucleotides are TGTGCCAGTAGTATGGGCCGCGGGGTGACCGGGGAGCTGTTTTTT. It codes for CASSMGRGVTGELFF.

This sequence joins TRBV15 and TRBJ2-3, with TRBD1 as a possible D gene (6 bases). Trimming stripped 3 bases from V and 10 bases from J, with 17 bases between. The CDR3 is made up of 14 amino acids. Per germline, CDR1 LNHNV and CDR2 YYDKDF (reference sequence). CDR3 bases: TGTGCCACCAGCAGGGGGGCCGCGGCTGGGGCGCAGTATTTT. This encodes CATSRGAAAGAQYF.

The chain recombines TRBV29-1 with TRBJ2-7, with TRBD1 identical over 10 bases. In germline, CDR1 is SQVTM, CDR2 ANQGSEA. The V gene end was trimmed by 6 bases and the J gene end by 5 bases; junction bases not matched to a gene: 16. This CDR3 is built from 16 residues. The CDR3 DNA sequence: TGCAGCGTAGGGGGGTCGACAGGGGGCTTCGTCGACGAGCAGTACTTC. The encoded protein is CSVGGSTGGFVDEQYF.

This chain joins TRBV9 and TRBJ2-5; D is tentatively TRBD1 or TRBD2 (5 bases each). The CDR3 contains 16 residues. The germline gives CDR1 SGDLS, CDR2 YYNGEE. Trimming shortened V by 1 base and J by 5 bases, and 18 bases separated the two germline ends. CDR3 DNA sequence: TGTGCCAGCAGCGTATTCCGGGACGGAGGTCTTGAGACCCAGTACTTC. As protein: CASSVFRDGGLETQYF. Complete variable domain (other parts from reference TRBV9 and TRBJ2-5): DSGVTQTPKHLITATGQRVTLRCSPRSGDLSVYWYQQSLDQGLQFLIQYYNGEERAKGNILERFSAQQFPDLHSELNLSSLELGDSALYFCASSVFRDGGLETQYFGPGTRLLVL.

This chain joins TRBV5-1 and TRBJ1-2; D not certain. Germline CDR1 is SGHRS and CDR2 is YFSETQ. Trimming removed 4 bases from V and 0 bases from J, with 10 bases in between. This CDR3 is 14 amino acids long. CDR3 DNA sequence: TGCGCCAGCAGCCCGGACGGCACTAACTATGGCTACACCTTC. It is translated as CASSPDGTNYGYTF.

The chain is built from TRBV7-2 and TRBJ1-1, with D possibly being TRBD1 (6 bases). Trimming stripped 5 bases from V and 5 bases from J, with 12 bases between. The CDR3 runs 13 residues. Germline V gene lookup returns CDR1 SGHTA and CDR2 FQGNSA. CDR3 region: CASSGYQGTEAFF. In DNA, the CDR3 is TGTGCCAGCAGCGGGTACCAGGGGACTGAAGCTTTCTTT.

The chain recombines TRBV28 with TRBJ2-5, with D tentatively TRBD2 (5 bases). CDR1 and CDR2 from the germline V gene are MDHEN and SYDVKM. This CDR3 has 11 residues. Deletions cut 6 bases from V and 11 bases from J, with 13 bases between. This CDR3 is CASRQSREQYF. DNA of the CDR3: TGTGCCAGCAGGCAATCGAGGGAGCAGTACTTC.

The chain recombines TRBV21-1 with TRBJ1-4; TRBD1, as called in the table, went unchecked against the DNA. TRBV21-1 corresponds to a pseudogene. The CDR3 is made up of 14 amino acids. The CDR3 region is CATPGGLYNEKLFF. CDR3 sequence (DNA): TGTGCCACCCCAGGGGGTTTATACAATGAAAAACTGTTTTTT.

This rearrangement joins TRBV7-2 to TRBJ1-6; a weak D match, TRBD1 (6 bases). V dropped 1 base and J dropped 6 bases, with 10 bases sitting between them. Germline CDR1 reads SGHTA; CDR2 reads FQGNSA. This CDR3 has 15 residues. CDR3 sequence reads: CASSLDWTVNSPLHF. CDR3 nucleotide sequence: TGTGCCAGCAGCTTAGATTGGACAGTTAATTCACCCCTCCACTTT.

This chain joins TRBV7-2 and TRBJ2-3, with TRBD1 identical over 7 bases. The J segment lost 6 bases and the V segment lost 4 bases, leaving 4 bases of the junction unmatched. CDR1 SGHTA and CDR2 FQGNSA come from the germline V gene. The CDR3 is 13 amino acids. The CDR3 spells CASSWGTADTQYF. In DNA form, the CDR3 reads TGTGCCAGCAGCTGGGGGACAGCCGATACGCAGTATTTT.

The chain recombines TRBV6-5 with TRBJ2-5; D ambiguous. From germline, CDR1 is MNHEY and CDR2 SVGAGI. V was trimmed by 8 bases and J by 5 bases, leaving 15 bases between them. CDR3 size: 13 residues. The CDR3 sequence: CASYRPGSETQYF. The CDR3 coding sequence is TGTGCCAGCTACCGTCCTGGGTCGGAGACCCAGTACTTC.

This clone was recorded a few times. The chain carries TRBV9 and TRBJ2-1, with TRBD2 identical over 12 bases. The germline V gene encodes CDR1 SGDLS and CDR2 YYNGEE. The CDR3 contains 16 residues. Trimming took 3 bases from V and 10 from J; bases not matched to a gene: 11. The CDR3 DNA sequence: TGTGCCAGCAGCGCCCGAGGACTAGCGGGAAGAAGAGAGCAGTTCTTC. Translation: CASSARGLAGRREQFF.

The CDR3 region is CASSKRGQGSDEQFF. CDR3 in DNA: TGTGCCAGCAGTAAAAGGGGACAGGGCTCGGATGAGCAGTTCTTC. The chain combines TRBV27 with TRBJ2-1; 9 bases align to TRBD1. V shed 5 bases and J 8 bases; nucleotides not matched to a gene: 10. The CDR3 totals 15 residues. CDR1 and CDR2 (germline): MNHEY, SMNVEV (reference sequence).